This T cell receptor beta chain was observed in a study of regulatory T cells in long-lasting Graves disease. Across the study: Patients newly diagnosed with Graves' had been on antithyroid drugs for under 3 months.

Through Arm-PCR of CDR3 regions and iRepertoire HTBI primers, TCR beta libraries were built. TCRdb called the multiplex PCR reads again in MiXCR, with one record for every CDR3 protein. The sample records hundreds of thousands of distinct CDR3 sequences, roughly 12% being singletons. Time point here: newly diagnosed GD, antithyroid drugs for less than 3 months. PBMC-derived RNA was used for the TCR library. CDR1 and CDR2 (germline): PRHDT, FYEKMQ (reference sequence). Trimming stripped 0 bases from V and 12 bases from J, with 21 bases between. The CDR3 sequence is 17 residues long. This clonotype appeared many times. The data also belong to a second study, concerning T cells in Graves' hyperthyroidism and ophthalmopathy. As that report states: Expanded thyroid clonotypes (above 0.001) were mostly also found in blood.

V is TRBV13 and J is TRBJ1-6, with D perhaps matching TRBD1 (6 bases). The clonotype comes from a man between 25 and 39 years old with Graves disease. The sequences come from peripheral blood mononuclear cells (PBMCs), collected at new diagnosis, from a patient treated with antithyroid drugs. The DNA of the CDR3 is TGTGCCAGCAGCTTAGGGGCCGGAGACCCAGGGGTTTTACCCCTCCACTTT. Translating gives CASSLGAGDPGVLPLHF.